The sequence of this T cell receptor (beta chain) was determined in a study of T cells in localized non-small cell lung cancer. Overall study results and limits: In adjacent lung appeared a median around 59 of the top 100 tumor clones. Since sequencing was restricted to only one region of the tumor, intratumor heterogeneity remains a possibility. Maximal T cell clonality occurred in uninvolved adjacent lung, with tumor ranking below it. In the blood, greater T cell density corresponded to longer overall survival.

Germline V gives CDR1 SQVTM, CDR2 ANQGSEA. V was clipped by 6 bases and J by 1 base, with 18 bases between them. CDR3 size: 15 residues. This table comes from immunoSEQ multiplex PCR, and its TCRdb copy is limited to in-frame clones, with some not included. Here the sample spans 24,000 or so clones, approximately 90% being singletons. As regards this clone: Its antigen is as yet unknown.

V and J are TRBV29-1 and TRBJ1-1, with D perhaps matching TRBD1 (6 bases). The sample was peripheral blood, taken before any cancer treatment. The sequence derives from a woman aged 40-75 years with stage I lung adenocarcinoma. CDR3 DNA: TGCAGCGTGGCAGGGGCCTCCCTAAGGAACACTGAAGCTTTCTTT. Protein product: CSVAGASLRNTEAFF.